This entry features one TCR beta chain sequence. The data were taken from a study of blood T cell repertoires in COVID-19. Study details: T cells, B-cell-depleted T cells, or PBMCs provided the cDNA or gDNA that served as material.

Participants, about 18 to 100 years old, spanned more than 20 US areas. Participants' own reports of clinical history determined their cohort assignment. The CDR3 contains 15 residues. CDR1 and CDR2 from the germline V gene are SGHDN and FVKESK. Trimming shortened V by 1 base and J by 0 bases, and 9 bases separated the two germline ends. Authors' methods: Amplification with reference gene primers provided the estimates of nucleated cell counts. This table comes from immunoSEQ multiplex PCR, and its TCRdb copy is limited to in-frame clones, with some not included. V, J and clone size reflect that table, while D and trimming were determined from the DNA. The sample shows more than 150,000 clones, around four fifths of them seen only once.

This rearrangement joins TRBV14 to TRBJ1-1; D remains unclear. Sequenced material: PBMCs or T cells enriched from blood (not recorded which). The TCR originated in a woman aged 55 to 70 who had recovered from COVID-19. The CDR3 bases are TGTGCCAGCAGCCAAGCTTCCCGGGTGAACACTGAAGCTTTCTTT. Protein: CASSQASRVNTEAFF.